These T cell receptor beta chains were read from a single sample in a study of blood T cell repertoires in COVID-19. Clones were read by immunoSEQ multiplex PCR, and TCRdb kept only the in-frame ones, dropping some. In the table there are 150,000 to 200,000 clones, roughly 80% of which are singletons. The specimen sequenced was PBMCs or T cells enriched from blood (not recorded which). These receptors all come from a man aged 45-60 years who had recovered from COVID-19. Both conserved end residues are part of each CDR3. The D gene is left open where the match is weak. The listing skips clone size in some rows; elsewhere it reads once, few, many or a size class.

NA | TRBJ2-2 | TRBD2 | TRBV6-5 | CASSYFLAGVDGELFF | TGTGCCAGCAGTTACTTCCTAGCGGGAGTGGACGGGGAGCTGTTTTTT
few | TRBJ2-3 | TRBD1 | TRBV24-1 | CATRDRGRDTQYF | TGTGCCACCCGGGACAGGGGGAGAGATACGCAGTATTTT
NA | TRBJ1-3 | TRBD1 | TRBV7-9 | CASSVGDRGSGNTIYF | TGTGCCAGCAGCGTAGGGGACAGGGGTTCGGGAAACACCATATATTTT
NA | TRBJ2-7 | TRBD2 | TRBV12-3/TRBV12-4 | CASTSGGPYEQYF | TGTGCCAGCACCTCGGGGGGGCCTTACGAGCAGTACTTC
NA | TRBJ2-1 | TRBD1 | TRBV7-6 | CASSSGQGPYNEQFF | TGTGCCAGCAGCTCCGGACAGGGGCCGTACAATGAGCAGTTCTTC
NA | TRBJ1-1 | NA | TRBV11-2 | CASSLGGHFGTEAFF | TGTGCCAGCAGCTTAGGGGGACACTTTGGCACTGAAGCTTTCTTT
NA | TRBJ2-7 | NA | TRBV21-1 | CASSFGRADEQYF | TGTGCCAGCAGCTTTGGCAGGGCAGACGAGCAGTACTTC
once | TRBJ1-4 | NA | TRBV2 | CASTTGTQKLFF | TGTGCCAGTACGACAGGTACCCAAAAACTGTTTTTT
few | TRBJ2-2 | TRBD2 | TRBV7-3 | CASSLSASGNIGELFF | TGTGCCAGCAGCTTATCGGCTAGCGGGAACATCGGGGAGCTGTTTTTT
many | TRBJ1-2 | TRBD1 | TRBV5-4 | CASSTTGERGYTF | TGTGCCAGCAGCACGACAGGGGAACGCGGCTACACCTTC
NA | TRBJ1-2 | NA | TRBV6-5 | CASSPRGYGYTF | TGTGCCAGCAGCCCCCGAGGATATGGCTACACCTTC
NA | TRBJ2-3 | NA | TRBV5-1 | CASSLAPGTTDTQYF | TGCGCCAGCAGCTTGGCCCCAGGAACCACAGATACGCAGTATTTT
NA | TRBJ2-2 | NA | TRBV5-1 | CASSLGVTNTGELFF | TGCGCCAGCAGCTTGGGTGTTACGAACACCGGGGAGCTGTTTTTT
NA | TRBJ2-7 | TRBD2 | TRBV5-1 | CASSVGTSGGLEEQYF | TGCGCCAGCAGCGTCGGGACTAGCGGTGGCCTCGAGGAGCAGTACTTC
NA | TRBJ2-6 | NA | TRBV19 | CASSNAGSGANVLTF | TGTGCCAGTAGTAACGCGGGGTCAGGGGCCAACGTCCTGACTTTC
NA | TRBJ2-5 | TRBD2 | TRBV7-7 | CASSTGLAGVLETQYF | TGTGCTAGCAGCACGGGACTAGCGGGAGTCTTAGAGACCCAGTACTTC
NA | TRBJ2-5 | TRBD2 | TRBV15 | CATSNGLAGGPGETQYF | TGTGCCACCAGCAATGGACTAGCGGGGGGTCCAGGGGAGACCCAGTACTTC
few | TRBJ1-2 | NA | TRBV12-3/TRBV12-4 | CASSHDYQGYTF | TGTGCCAGCAGTCATGACTATCAAGGCTACACCTTC
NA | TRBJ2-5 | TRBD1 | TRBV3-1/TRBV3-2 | CASSQGTGSGQTQYF | TGTGCCAGCAGCCAAGGGACAGGGTCCGGGCAGACCCAGTACTTC
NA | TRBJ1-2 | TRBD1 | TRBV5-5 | CASSTQGTLNYGYTF | TGTGCCAGCAGCACACAGGGGACCTTAAACTATGGCTACACCTTC
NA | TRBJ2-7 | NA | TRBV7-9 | CASSLVGRVYDEQYF | TGTGCCAGCAGCTTGGTTGGCAGGGTCTACGACGAGCAGTACTTC
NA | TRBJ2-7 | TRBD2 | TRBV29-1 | CSGRLAGEAEQYF | TGCAGCGGAAGACTAGCGGGAGAAGCCGAGCAGTACTTC
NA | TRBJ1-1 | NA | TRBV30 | CAWNRGLNTEAFF | TGTGCCTGGAATAGAGGGTTGAACACTGAAGCTTTCTTT
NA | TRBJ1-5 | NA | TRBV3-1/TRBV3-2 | CASSQRGQPQHF | TGTGCCAGCAGCCAGCGCGGGCAGCCCCAGCATTTT
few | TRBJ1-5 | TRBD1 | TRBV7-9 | CASSLKPGQALGGYQPQHF | TGTGCCAGCAGCCTGAAGCCGGGACAGGCTTTGGGGGGGTATCAGCCCCAGCATTTT
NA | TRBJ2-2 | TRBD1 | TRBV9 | CASSFWTGNTGELFF | TGTGCCAGCAGCTTTTGGACAGGGAACACCGGGGAGCTGTTTTTT
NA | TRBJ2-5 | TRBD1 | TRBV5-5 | CASKVGDRLQETQYF | TGTGCCAGCAAGGTTGGGGACAGACTTCAAGAGACCCAGTACTTC
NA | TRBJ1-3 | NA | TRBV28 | CASSSPGGDRTGESGNTIYF | TGTGCCAGCAGTTCTCCGGGGGGTGACAGAACTGGGGAGTCTGGAAACACCATATATTTT
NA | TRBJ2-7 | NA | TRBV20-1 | CSAAGAEQYF | TGCAGTGCAGCAGGGGCCGAGCAGTACTTC
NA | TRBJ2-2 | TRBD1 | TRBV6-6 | CASSETGGTGELFF | TGTGCCAGCAGCGAAACAGGGGGAACCGGGGAGCTGTTTTTT
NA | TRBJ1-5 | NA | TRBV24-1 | CATGARQPQHF | TGTGCCACCGGGGCGAGGCAGCCCCAGCATTTT
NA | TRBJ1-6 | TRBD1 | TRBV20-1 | CSAIDRGNSPLHF | TGCAGTGCTATTGACAGGGGTAATTCACCCCTCCACTTT
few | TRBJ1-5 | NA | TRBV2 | CASSDRVSNQPQHF | TGTGCCAGCAGTGACAGGGTTAGCAATCAGCCCCAGCATTTT
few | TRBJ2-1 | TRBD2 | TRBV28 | CASSPGTSPLEQFF | TGTGCCAGCAGTCCCGGGACTAGCCCCTTGGAGCAGTTCTTC
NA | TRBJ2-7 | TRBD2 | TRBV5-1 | CASSGGGLLADSYEQYF | TGCGCCAGCAGCGGGGGAGGACTACTAGCGGATTCCTACGAGCAGTACTTC
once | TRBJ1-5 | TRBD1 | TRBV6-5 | CATQQGGNQPQHF | TGTGCCACCCAACAGGGGGGCAATCAGCCCCAGCATTTT
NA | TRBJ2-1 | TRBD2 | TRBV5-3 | CARSLLSGGGRVVGCAEQFF | TGTGCCAGAAGCTTGCTAAGTGGAGGCGGGAGGGTGGTAGGTTGTGCTGAGCAGTTCTTC
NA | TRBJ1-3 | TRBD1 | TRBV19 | CASTSGTGSTGNTIYF | TGTGCCAGTACTTCCGGGACAGGGTCGACTGGAAACACCATATATTTT
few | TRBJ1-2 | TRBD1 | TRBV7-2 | CASSLGDRGSGYTF | TGTGCCAGCAGCTTAGGAGACAGGGGTAGTGGCTACACCTTC
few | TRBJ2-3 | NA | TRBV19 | CASSLNTDTQYF | TGTGCCAGTAGTCTAAACACAGATACGCAGTATTTT
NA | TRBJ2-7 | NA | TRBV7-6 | CASSLQGHEQYF | TGTGCCAGCAGCTTACAGGGTCACGAGCAGTACTTC
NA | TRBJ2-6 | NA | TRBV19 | CASTVYRAGANVLTF | TGTGCTAGTACGGTCTACCGGGCTGGGGCCAACGTCCTGACTTTC
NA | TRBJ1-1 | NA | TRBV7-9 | CASSSQGINTEAFF | TGTGCCAGCAGCTCCCAGGGAATTAACACTGAAGCTTTCTTT
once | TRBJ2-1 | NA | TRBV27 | CASSFGASSDEQFF | TGTGCCAGCAGTTTCGGAGCTTCTTCGGATGAGCAGTTCTTC
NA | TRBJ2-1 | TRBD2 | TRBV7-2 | CASSPPRATSGGSYNEQFF | TGTGCCAGCAGCCCCCCGAGGGCAACTAGCGGGGGCTCCTACAATGAGCAGTTCTTC
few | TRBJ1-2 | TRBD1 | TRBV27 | CASRVQGANYGYTF | TGTGCCAGCAGGGTCCAGGGGGCGAACTATGGCTACACCTTC
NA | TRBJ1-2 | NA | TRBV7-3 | CASSADTASDGYTF | TGTGCCAGCAGCGCTGATACAGCCTCCGATGGCTACACCTTC
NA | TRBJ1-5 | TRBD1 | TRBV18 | CASSPGTGDLSNQPQHF | TGTGCCAGCTCACCGGGGACAGGGGACTTAAGCAATCAGCCCCAGCATTTT
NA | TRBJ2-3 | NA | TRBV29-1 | CSVEGPARTGDTQYF | TGCAGCGTTGAGGGCCCGGCCCGAACCGGAGATACGCAGTATTTT
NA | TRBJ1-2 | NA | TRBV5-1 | CASSSSVNYGYTF | TGCGCCAGCAGTTCCAGCGTTAACTATGGCTACACCTTC
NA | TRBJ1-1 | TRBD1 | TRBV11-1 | CASSLQGGEAFF | TGTGCCAGCAGCTTACAGGGGGGCGAGGCTTTCTTT
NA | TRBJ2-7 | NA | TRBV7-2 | CASSFRWAGEQYF | TGTGCCAGCAGCTTTCGGTGGGCAGGGGAGCAGTACTTC
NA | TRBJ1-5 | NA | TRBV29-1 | CSVRDGGNQPQHF | TGCAGCGTCCGGGACGGGGGAAATCAGCCCCAGCATTTT
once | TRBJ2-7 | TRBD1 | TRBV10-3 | CAISEQGIGSYEQYF | TGTGCCATCAGTGAACAGGGGATAGGGTCCTACGAGCAGTACTTC
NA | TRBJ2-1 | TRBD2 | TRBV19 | CASSDSLAGPYNEQFF | TGTGCCAGTAGTGACAGCCTAGCGGGGCCCTACAATGAGCAGTTCTTC